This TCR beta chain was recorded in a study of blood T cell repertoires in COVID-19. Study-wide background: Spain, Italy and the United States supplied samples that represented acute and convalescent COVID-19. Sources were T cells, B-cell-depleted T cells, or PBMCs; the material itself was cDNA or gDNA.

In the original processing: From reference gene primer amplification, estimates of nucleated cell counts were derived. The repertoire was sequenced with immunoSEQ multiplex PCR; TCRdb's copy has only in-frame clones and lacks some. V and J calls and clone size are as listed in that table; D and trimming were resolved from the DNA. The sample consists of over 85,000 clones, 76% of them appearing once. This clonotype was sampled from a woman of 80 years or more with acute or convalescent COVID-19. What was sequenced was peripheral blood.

Written as DNA, the CDR3 is TGTGCCAGCAGCTCAGCGGGGCGAGAGCAGTTCTTC. Its translation: CASSSAGREQFF. The gene calls are TRBV11-2 and TRBJ2-1; 7 bases are shared with TRBD2. There are 12 residues in the CDR3. The germline CDR1 and CDR2 sequences are SGHAT and FQNNGV. J lost 10 bases, V lost 4 bases, and 4 bases had no gene match.